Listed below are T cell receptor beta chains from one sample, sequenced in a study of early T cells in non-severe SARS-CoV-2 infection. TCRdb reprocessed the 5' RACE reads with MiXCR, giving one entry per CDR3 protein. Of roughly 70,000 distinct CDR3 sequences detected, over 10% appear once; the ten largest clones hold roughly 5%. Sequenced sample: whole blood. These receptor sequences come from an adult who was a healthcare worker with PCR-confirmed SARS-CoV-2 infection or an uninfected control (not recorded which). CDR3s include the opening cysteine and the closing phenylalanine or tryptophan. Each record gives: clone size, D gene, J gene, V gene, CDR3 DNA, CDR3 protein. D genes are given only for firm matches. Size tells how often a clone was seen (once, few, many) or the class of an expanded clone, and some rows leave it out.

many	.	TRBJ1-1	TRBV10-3	TGTGCCATTCAGCCGGGGGGAACTGAAGCTTTCTTT	CAIQPGGTEAFF
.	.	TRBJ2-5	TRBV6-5	TGTGCCAGCAGCCCTCCCCCGGGACTCCTACAAGAGACCCAGTACTTC	CASSPPPGLLQETQYF
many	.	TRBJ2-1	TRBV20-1	TGCAGTTCAGTGACCTACAATGAGCAGTTCTTC	CSSVTYNEQFF
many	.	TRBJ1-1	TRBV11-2	TGTGCCAGCAGCTTACAGAGACAAGAGAACACTGAAGCTTTCTTT	CASSLQRQENTEAFF
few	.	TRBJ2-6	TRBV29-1	TGCAGCGTTGGGGAAATCTGGGCCAACGTCCTGACTTTC	CSVGEIWANVLTF
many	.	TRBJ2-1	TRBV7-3	TGTGCCACCCCGAATGCATGTTCCTACAATGAGCAGTTCTTC	CATPNACSYNEQFF
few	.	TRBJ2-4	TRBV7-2	TGTGCCAGCAGCTTGCGGGACACGGCCAAAAACATTCAGTACTTC	CASSLRDTAKNIQYF
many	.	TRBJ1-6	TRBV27	TGTGCCAGCAGTTTTTTAGGGGGGGCTAATTCACCCCTCCACTTT	CASSFLGGANSPLHF
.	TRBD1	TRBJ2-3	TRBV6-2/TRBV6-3	TGTGCCAGCAACTTACGGACAGGGTCAGATACGCAGTATTTT	CASNLRTGSDTQYF
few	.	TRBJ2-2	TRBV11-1	TGTGCCAGCCAGAGGATGGCGGGAAAGAACACCGGGGAGCTGTTTTTT	CASQRMAGKNTGELFF
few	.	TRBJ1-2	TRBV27	TGTGCCAGCAGTTCACGAAGAAAAATAGGAGGCTACACCTTC	CASSSRRKIGGYTF
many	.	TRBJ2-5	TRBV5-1	TGCGCCAGCAGCCTCCCCCCACAAGAGACCCAGTACTTC	CASSLPPQETQYF
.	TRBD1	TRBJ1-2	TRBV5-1	TGCGCCAGCAGCTTGTCTCTTTGGGACAGGGACGCCTATGGCTACACCTTC	CASSLSLWDRDAYGYTF
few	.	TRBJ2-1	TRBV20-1	TGCAGTGCGAGCTTACAGTACAATGAGCAGTTCTTC	CSASLQYNEQFF
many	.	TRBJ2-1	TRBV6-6	TGTGCCAGCAGTTACTCCGCTAGCTCCTACAATGAGCAGTTCTTC	CASSYSASSYNEQFF
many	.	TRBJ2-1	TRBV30	TGTGCCTGGAGAGATACAGGGTTGAAAGGACTCTTC	CAWRDTGLKGLF
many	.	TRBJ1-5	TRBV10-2	TGCGCCAGCAGTGACTACCTCTATCAGCCCCAGCATTTT	CASSDYLYQPQHF
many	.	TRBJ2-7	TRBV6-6	TGTGCCAGCAGTTACGAGGTCACCTACGAGCAGTACTTC	CASSYEVTYEQYF
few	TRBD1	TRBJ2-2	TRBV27	TGTGCCAGCAGTCGCAGGGACAGGGGAGGCACCGGGGAGCTGTTTTTT	CASSRRDRGGTGELFF
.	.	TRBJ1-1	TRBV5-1	TGCGCCAGCAGCTTGGGGGCGGGTTCCACTGAAGCTTTCTTT	CASSLGAGSTEAFF
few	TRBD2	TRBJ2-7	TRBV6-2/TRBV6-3	TGTGCCAGCAGTTTACCCCGAGCGGGAAGTTCCTACGAGCAGTACTTC	CASSLPRAGSSYEQYF
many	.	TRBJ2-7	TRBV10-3	TGTGCCATCAGTGAGCTTTCTACGGGGATTTTAGGGCAGTACTTC	CAISELSTGILGQYF
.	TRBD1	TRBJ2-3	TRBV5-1	TGCGCCAGCAGGGAGGGACAGGCACCAGATACGCAGTATTTT	CASREGQAPDTQYF
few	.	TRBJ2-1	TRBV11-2	TGTGCCAGCAGCATCAACAATGAGCAGTTCTTC	CASSINNEQFF